One TCR beta chain is described in this entry. This entry belongs to a study of early T cells in non-severe SARS-CoV-2 infection. At the level of the study: Investigators sequenced bulk RNA drawn from unsorted whole blood, and chains remained unpaired.

The TCR library protocol attached unique molecular identifiers to the individual cDNA molecules. TCRdb re-analysed the 5' RACE reads in MiXCR, keeping a single row per CDR3 protein. The sample records under 70,000 distinct CDR3 sequences, more than 5.5% being singletons. CDR1 is SGHKS and CDR2 is YYEKEE in the germline V gene (reference sequence). The CDR3 loop spans 15 amino acids. The V end was cut by 0 bases, the J end by 3 bases, with 10 bases between. This clonotype originated in an adult who was a healthcare worker with PCR-confirmed SARS-CoV-2 infection or an uninfected control (not recorded which). The genes are TRBV5-5 and TRBJ1-5; D possibly corresponds to TRBD1 (5 bases). This sample comprised whole blood, obtained at baseline. As DNA, the CDR3 is TGTGCCAGCAGCTTGGAGACAGTCTACAATCAGCCCCAGCATTTT. This translates into CASSLETVYNQPQHF.